These 18 T cell receptor beta chains were all obtained from the same sample, sequenced in a study of tumor-infiltrating lymphocytes in primary liver carcinoma. Using a constant-region primer together with ProtoScript II reverse transcriptase, TCR beta cDNA was made from around 500 ng of total RNA. Three nested multiplex PCR rounds, a slightly modified ARM-PCR method, built the TCR beta libraries. The two initial PCR rounds, roughly 9 cycles each, used TRBV1-TRBV30 forward and C-beta reverse primers. TCRdb re-called the multiplex PCR reads through MiXCR, storing one row per CDR3 protein. Among 150,000 to 200,000 distinct CDR3 sequences listed, over 80% were seen once. Co-extracting RNA and DNA was done with about 17-31 mg of unsorted bulk tissue as input. The sequenced sample consisted of tumor tissue from primary liver carcinoma. The receptors come from a man in his forties with primary liver carcinoma and hepatitis B virus infection.

The chain joins TRBV4-2 to TRBJ2-1; no clear D gene. V lost 1 base and J 8 bases, leaving 15 bases between the germline ends. This CDR3 comprises 15 residues. Looked up from germline, CDR1 is LGHNA and CDR2 is YNFKEQ. CDR3 sequence reads: CASSQGTGSQYEQFF. In DNA, the CDR3 is TGTGCCAGCAGCCAAGGCACCGGGTCTCAGTATGAGCAGTTCTTC.

The CDR3 coding sequence is TGTGCCAGCAGTTACCATACTAATTTTAATGAGCAGTTCTTC. Its protein is CASSYHTNFNEQFF. The J gene is TRBJ2-1, the V gene TRBV6-5; unclear D gene. This CDR3 spans 14 amino acids. The germline gives CDR1 MNHEY, CDR2 SVGAGI. The germline V and J ends were trimmed by 2 bases and 7 bases, with 12 bases remaining between them.

About this clonotype itself: It may be a read error: a sequence one base away is much more abundant. The chain joins TRBV28 to TRBJ2-7; no clear D gene. V was trimmed by 3 bases and J by 8 bases, leaving 11 bases between them. Germline lookup yields CDR1 MDHEN and CDR2 SYDVKM. CDR3 size: 12 residues. In DNA form, the CDR3 reads TGTGCCAGCAGTTTTGGGTTAGAGCAGCAGTACTTC. Translating it yields CASSFGLEQQYF.

V usage is TRBV11-3 and J usage is TRBJ2-2; D is unclear. This CDR3 comprises 14 residues. The V gene's germline CDR1 is SGHNT and CDR2 YENEEA. With 6 bases removed from V and 2 bases from J, the gap between germline ends came to 10 bases. In DNA form, the CDR3 reads TGTGCCAGCAGTTTAAACGTAAACACCGGGGAGCTGTTTTTT. Translating it yields CASSLNVNTGELFF.

The V and J genes are TRBV9 and TRBJ2-1; 9 bases line up with TRBD2. The CDR3 sequence is 16 residues long. V shed 4 bases, J shed 2 bases, and the junction held 7 bases outside the gene matches. Germline-derived CDR1 and CDR2 are SGDLS and YYNGEE. Here the CDR3 DNA reads TGTGCCAGCAGCCTATATAGCGGGAGCACCTACAATGAGCAGTTCTTC. As protein: CASSLYSGSTYNEQFF. The whole variable domain, filled in from reference TRBV9 and TRBJ2-1, reads DSGVTQTPKHLITATGQRVTLRCSPRSGDLSVYWYQQSLDQGLQFLIQYYNGEERAKGNILERFSAQQFPDLHSELNLSSLELGDSALYFCASSLYSGSTYNEQFFGPGTRLTVL.

This chain uses TRBV5-4 with TRBJ2-5; D may be TRBD1 (6 bases). Germline lookup yields CDR1 SGHNT and CDR2 YYREEE (reference sequence). V dropped 7 bases and J dropped 4 bases, with 20 bases sitting between them. The CDR3 runs 15 residues. The CDR3 coding sequence is TGTGCCAGCTCGGGACAATCGAGGATGGTAGAGACCCAGTACTTC. Its translation: CASSGQSRMVETQYF.

About this clonotype itself: The missing conserved phenylalanine or tryptophan at the end of this CDR3 makes a read error likely. This chain's CDR3 is CSVERLAGADTQYS. As DNA, the CDR3 is TGCAGCGTTGAACGGTTAGCGGGAGCAGATACGCAGTATTCT. The chain recombines TRBV29-1 with TRBJ2-3; 9 bases agree with TRBD2. The CDR3 totals 14 residues. Germline V gene lookup returns CDR1 SQVTM and CDR2 ANQGSEA. Germline trimming cut 2 bases from V and 4 bases from J; bases unmatched to any gene: 4.

The chain recombines TRBV6-1 with TRBJ1-1; D is uncertain. Germline loops: CDR1 MNHNS, CDR2 SASEGT. CDR3 length: 13 residues. Here the CDR3 DNA reads TGTGTCAGTAGTGAAAGAAGGGAAGCTGAAGCTTTCTTT. Its translation: CVSSERREAEAFF.

In regard to this clonotype: At one end, the junction sequence differs from germline, possibly due to a read error. The rearrangement links TRBV12-3 or TRBV12-4 to TRBJ2-3; maybe TRBD2 (5 bases). The CDR3 contains 13 residues. CDR3 in DNA: TGTGCTAGCAGTCCACTTTGGGGAGATACACCGTATTTT. As protein: CASSPLWGDTPYF.

A word on this clonotype: The germline gene is not matched at one end of the junction; a read error may be the cause. V usage is TRBV7-9 and J usage is TRBJ2-7; 7 bases map to TRBD1. The CDR3 extends over 15 amino acids. Germline assignment: CDR1 SEHNR and CDR2 FQNEAQ (reference sequence). The CDR3 here is CASNLSGGTLGEQYF. The CDR3, as DNA: TGTGCCAGCAACTTATCAGGGGGAACCCTCGGTGAGCAGTACTTC.

As regards this clonotype: The junction and the germline gene differ at one end; a read error may be behind it. The V gene is TRBV11-1, the J gene TRBJ2-2; tentatively, D is TRBD1 (6 bases). CDR1 SGHAT and CDR2 FQDESV come from the germline V gene (reference sequence). The CDR3 covers 13 residues. The CDR3 here is CAGSLWDTLELFF. CDR3 sequence (DNA): TGTGCCGGCAGCCTTTGGGACACCCTGGAGCTGTTTTTT.

In its sample, this clonotype was seen a few times. This chain uses TRBV28 with TRBJ2-7; 8 bases map to TRBD1. The germline gives CDR1 MDHEN, CDR2 SYDVKM. This CDR3 has 15 residues. J lost 0 bases, V lost 2 bases, and 3 bases had no gene match. As DNA, the CDR3 is TGTGCCAGCAGTTTACATGGACAGGGCTCCTACGAGCAGTACTTC. It is translated as CASSLHGQGSYEQYF.

Comments on this clonotype: With a much larger clone just one base away, this may be a read error. The V and J genes are TRBV28 and TRBJ1-1; no reliable D call. The CDR3 sequence is 13 residues long. CDR1 is MDHEN and CDR2 is SYDVKM in the germline V gene. The germline V and J ends were trimmed by 3 bases and 9 bases, with 14 bases remaining between them. CDR3 amino acids: CASSLILMGKAFF. The DNA of the CDR3 is TGTGCCAGCAGTTTGATACTAATGGGTAAAGCTTTCTTT.

Details on this clonotype: Being one base from a much bigger clone, this may be a read error. The gene calls are TRBV5-1 and TRBJ2-1; the match to TRBD2 covers 12 bases. Germline-derived CDR1 and CDR2 are SGHRS and YFSETQ. V trimming: 0 bases; J trimming: 4 bases; junction bases outside the gene matches: 8. This CDR3 spans 18 amino acids. The CDR3 loop is CASSLEHGLAGNYNEQFF. CDR3 in DNA: TGCGCCAGCAGCTTGGAGCATGGACTAGCGGGAAATTACAATGAGCAGTTCTTC.

The rearrangement joins TRBV6-5 to TRBJ1-2; D possibly corresponds to TRBD1 (5 bases). With 6 bases removed from V and 4 bases from J, the gap between germline ends came to 9 bases. Germline V gene sequence: CDR1 MNHEY, CDR2 SVGAGI. The CDR3 spans 12 residues. The CDR3 region is CASRRDRYGYTF. CDR3 in DNA: TGTGCCAGCAGACGGGACCGCTATGGCTACACCTTC.

This clonotype was recorded once. A read error is likely, as this CDR3 ends without the conserved phenylalanine or tryptophan. It is unclear where the CDR3 begins or ends on the DNA, so no DNA is shown, and the CDR3 is as TCRdb lists it. The CDR3 region is CSVEADRGRAETEYI. V is TRBV29-1 and J is TRBJ2-5; the D call of TRBD1 is as the table states it, not checked on the DNA. Germline CDR1 SQVTM, CDR2 ANQGSEA. Inclusive of both ends, the CDR3 amounts to 15 amino acids.

A word on this clonotype: Because it lacks the conserved phenylalanine or tryptophan at the end, this CDR3 is likely a read error. The DNA is omitted, as the CDR3 cannot be located on it reliably, and the CDR3 follows TCRdb's listing. This rearrangement joins TRBV29-1 to TRBJ2-5; the DNA was not compared with TRBD1, the D call given in the table. A total of 13 residues make up the CDR3, ends included. Germline V gives CDR1 SQVTM, CDR2 ANQGSEA. The CDR3 is CSGQGAKVETHYC.

Comments on this clonotype: At one end the junction does not follow the germline gene, possibly because of a read error. V and J are TRBV12-3 or TRBV12-4 and TRBJ1-2; 7 bases match TRBD1. The CDR3 totals 14 residues. CDR3 protein: CANSPQTGYYGYTF. In nucleotides, the CDR3 is TGTGCCAACAGTCCTCAGACAGGGTATTATGGCTACACCTTC.